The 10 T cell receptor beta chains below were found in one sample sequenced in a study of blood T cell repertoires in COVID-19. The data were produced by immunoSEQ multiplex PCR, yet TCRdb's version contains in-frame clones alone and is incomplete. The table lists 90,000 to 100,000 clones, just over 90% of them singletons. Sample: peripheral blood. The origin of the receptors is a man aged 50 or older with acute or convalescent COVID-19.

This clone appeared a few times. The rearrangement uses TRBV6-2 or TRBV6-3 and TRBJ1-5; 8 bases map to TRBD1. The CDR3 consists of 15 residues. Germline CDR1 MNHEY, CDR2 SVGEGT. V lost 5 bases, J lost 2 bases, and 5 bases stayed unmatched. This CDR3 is CASSAGGGGNQPQHF. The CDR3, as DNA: TGTGCCAGCAGTGCAGGGGGCGGGGGCAATCAGCCCCAGCATTTT.

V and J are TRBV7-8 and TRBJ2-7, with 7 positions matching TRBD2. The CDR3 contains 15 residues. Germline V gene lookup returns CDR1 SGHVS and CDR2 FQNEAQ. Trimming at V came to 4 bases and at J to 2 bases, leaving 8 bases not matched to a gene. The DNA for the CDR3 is TGTGCCAGCAGCTCCTGGGGGGAGGGTACCTACGAGCAGTACTTC. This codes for CASSSWGEGTYEQYF.

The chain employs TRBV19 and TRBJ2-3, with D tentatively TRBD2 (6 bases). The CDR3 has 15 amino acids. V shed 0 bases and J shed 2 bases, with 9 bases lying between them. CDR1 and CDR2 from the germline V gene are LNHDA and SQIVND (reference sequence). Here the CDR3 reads CASSIDGTLTDTQYF. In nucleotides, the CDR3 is TGTGCCAGTAGTATAGATGGGACTCTCACAGATACGCAGTATTTT. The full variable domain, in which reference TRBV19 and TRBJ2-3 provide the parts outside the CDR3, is DGGITQSPKYLFRKEGQNVTLSCEQNLNHDAMYWYRQDPGQGLRLIYYSQIVNDFQKGDIAEGYSVSREKKESFPLTVTSAQKNPTAFYLCASSIDGTLTDTQYFGPGTRLTVL.

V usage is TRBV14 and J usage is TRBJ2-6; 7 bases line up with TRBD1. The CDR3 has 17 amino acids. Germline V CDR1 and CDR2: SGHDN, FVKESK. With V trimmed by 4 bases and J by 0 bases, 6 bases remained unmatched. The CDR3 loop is CASSPRTGFSGANVLTF. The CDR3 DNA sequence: TGTGCCAGCAGCCCCCGGACAGGCTTCTCTGGGGCCAACGTCCTGACTTTC.

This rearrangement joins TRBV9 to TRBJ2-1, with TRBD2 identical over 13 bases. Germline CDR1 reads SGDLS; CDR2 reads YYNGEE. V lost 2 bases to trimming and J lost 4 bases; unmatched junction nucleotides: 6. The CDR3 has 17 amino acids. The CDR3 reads CASSVLLAGGEYNEQFF. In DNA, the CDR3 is TGTGCCAGCAGCGTGTTACTAGCGGGAGGGGAATACAATGAGCAGTTCTTC.

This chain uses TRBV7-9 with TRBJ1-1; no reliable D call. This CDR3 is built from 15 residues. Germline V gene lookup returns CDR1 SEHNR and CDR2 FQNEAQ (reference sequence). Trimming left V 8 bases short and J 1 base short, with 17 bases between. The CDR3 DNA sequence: TGTGCCAGCCGGCCCCTGAACACGGGGAACACTGAAGCTTTCTTT. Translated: CASRPLNTGNTEAFF.

CDR3 sequence (DNA): TGTGCCAGCAGCCCGTCGGGACTAGCGGGAGGACCTCTCTACGAGCAGTACTTC. It codes for CASSPSGLAGGPLYEQYF. This sequence joins TRBV3-1 (or the pseudogene TRBV3-2) and TRBJ2-7; 15 bases fit TRBD2. The V gene's germline CDR1 is LGHDT and CDR2 YNNKEL (reference sequence). CDR3 length: 18 residues. V shed 4 bases and J 3 bases; nucleotides not matched to a gene: 10.

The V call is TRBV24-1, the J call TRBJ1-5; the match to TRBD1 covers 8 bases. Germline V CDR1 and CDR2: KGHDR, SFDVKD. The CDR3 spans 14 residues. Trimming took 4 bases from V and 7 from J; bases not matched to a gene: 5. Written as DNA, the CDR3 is TGTGCCACCAGTGACCGGACAGGGAACCAGCCCCAGCATTTT. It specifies CATSDRTGNQPQHF.

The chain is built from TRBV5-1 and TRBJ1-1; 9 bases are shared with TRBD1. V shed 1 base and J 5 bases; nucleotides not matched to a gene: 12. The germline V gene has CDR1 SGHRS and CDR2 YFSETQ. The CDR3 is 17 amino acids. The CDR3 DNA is TGCGCCAGCAGCTTGACCGGGACAGGGAATTTGGTAACTGAAGCTTTCTTT. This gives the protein CASSLTGTGNLVTEAFF.

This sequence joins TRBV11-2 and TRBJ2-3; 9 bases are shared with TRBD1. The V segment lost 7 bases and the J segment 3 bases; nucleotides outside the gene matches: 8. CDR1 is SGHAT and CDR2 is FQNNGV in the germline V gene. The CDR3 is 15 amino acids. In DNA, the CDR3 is TGTGCCAGCACCCCACAGGGGGCGACGACAGATACGCAGTATTTT. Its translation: CASTPQGATTDTQYF.